The 7 T cell receptor beta chains presented below share a single source sample, sequenced in a study of T cells in Graves' hyperthyroidism and ophthalmopathy. There were TCR beta CDR3 regions amplified from RNA transcripts. Researchers ran a first-round RT-PCR on the TCR CDR3 using the HTBI primer set. Each CDR3 protein is one row after TCRdb ran MiXCR on the multiplex PCR reads. This table has 480,000 or so distinct CDR3 sequences, 40% to 50% appearing once. Sequencing input: peripheral blood or thyroid tissue (not recorded which). The receptors stem from an adult woman with Graves' disease, either hyperthyroidism or ophthalmopathy (not recorded which).

This clonotype was observed a single time. The chain employs TRBV19 and TRBJ1-5; 8 bases are shared with TRBD1. The CDR3 runs to 13 residues. Germline assignment: CDR1 LNHDA and CDR2 SQIVND (reference sequence). V lost 7 bases to trimming and J lost 14 bases; unmatched junction nucleotides: 13. The CDR3 is CASTAGTGTYEHF. The CDR3 nucleotides read TGTGCCAGTACCGCCGGGACAGGAACTTACGAGCATTTT.

This clonotype was seen a few times. DNA of the CDR3: TGTGCCAGCAGCTTAACAGGCCCTGGGGCCAACGTCCTGACTTTC. The encoded protein is CASSLTGPGANVLTF. This chain connects TRBV7-6 to TRBJ2-6, with a possible D match to TRBD1 (5 bases). V was cut by 2 bases and J by 2 bases, with 7 bases left in between. The V gene's germline CDR1 is SGHVS and CDR2 FNYEAQ. CDR3 length: 15 amino acids.

This clonotype was observed once. V usage is TRBV2 and J usage is TRBJ2-7; D remains unclear. This CDR3 contains 13 residues. Trimming left V 6 bases short and J 4 bases short, with 13 bases between. Germline V gene lookup returns CDR1 SNHLY and CDR2 FYNNEI. The chain's CDR3 is CASSYSVAYEQYF. The CDR3 DNA reads as TGTGCCAGCAGCTACTCGGTCGCTTACGAGCAGTACTTC.

CDR3 DNA: TGCAGCGTTGGTCCTTCCGATACGCAGTATTTT. As protein: CSVGPSDTQYF. This rearrangement joins TRBV29-1 to TRBJ2-3; D not resolved. Trimming pared 4 bases from V and 6 bases from J, leaving 8 bases between. Germline V gene sequence: CDR1 SQVTM, CDR2 ANQGSEA. The CDR3 is made up of 11 amino acids.

Worth noting for this clonotype: At one end the junction does not follow the germline gene, possibly because of a read error. The V and J genes are TRBV6-1 and TRBJ1-1; tentatively, D is TRBD1 (6 bases). The germline V gene encodes CDR1 MNHNS and CDR2 SASEGT. This CDR3 spans 15 amino acids. CDR3 loop: CAGSGTGQRNTEAFF. DNA for the CDR3: TGTGCCGGCAGTGGAACTGGACAGAGGAACACTGAAGCTTTCTTT.

The table lists this clonotype with a few counts. The chain links TRBV11-2 to TRBJ2-5, with D uncertain. The CDR3 has 12 residues. V was trimmed by 3 bases and J by 5 bases, leaving 7 bases between them. CDR1 SGHAT and CDR2 FQNNGV come from the germline V gene. CDR3 sequence reads: CASSFRWETQYF. The CDR3 DNA sequence: TGTGCCAGCAGCTTCCGCTGGGAGACCCAGTACTTC. Combining the CDR3 with reference TRBV11-2 and TRBJ2-5 gives the whole variable domain EAGVAQSPRYKIIEKRQSVAFWCNPISGHATLYWYQQILGQGPKLLIQFQNNGVVDDSQLPKDRFSAERLKGVDSTLKIQPAKLEDSAVYLCASSFRWETQYFGPGTRLLVL.

This clonotype has at least ten counts. V and J are TRBV20-1 and TRBJ1-4; perhaps TRBD1 as D (6 bases). Per the germline V gene, CDR1 is DFQATT and CDR2 is SNEGSKA (reference sequence). The CDR3 runs to 17 residues. Trimming took off 6 bases at V and 0 bases at J, with 20 bases between the two ends. The DNA for the CDR3 is TGCAGTGCCCCCAGGGGAGGGTCGCTGGCAACTAATGAAAAACTGTTTTTT. This translates into CSAPRGGSLATNEKLFF.